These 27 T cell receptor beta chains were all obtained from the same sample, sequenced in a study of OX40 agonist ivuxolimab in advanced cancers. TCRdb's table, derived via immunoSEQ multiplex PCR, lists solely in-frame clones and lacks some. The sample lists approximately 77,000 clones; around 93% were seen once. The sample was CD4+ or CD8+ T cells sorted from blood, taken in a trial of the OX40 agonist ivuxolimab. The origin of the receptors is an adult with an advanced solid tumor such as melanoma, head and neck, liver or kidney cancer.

This CDR3 is CASSVSYQETQYF. For the CDR3, the DNA is TGTGCCAGCAGTGTCAGCTACCAAGAGACCCAGTACTTC. This chain links TRBV6-1 with TRBJ2-5, with D unresolved. CDR1 and CDR2 (germline): MNHNS, SASEGT. The ends were cut back, 4 bases at V and 0 bases at J, with 6 bases in the middle. CDR3 length: 13 amino acids.

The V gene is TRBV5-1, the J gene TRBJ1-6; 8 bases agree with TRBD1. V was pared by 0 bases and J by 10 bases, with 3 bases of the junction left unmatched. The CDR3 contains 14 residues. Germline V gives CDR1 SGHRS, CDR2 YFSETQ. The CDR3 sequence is CASSLETGDSPLHF. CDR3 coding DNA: TGCGCCAGCAGCTTGGAGACAGGGGACTCACCCCTCCACTTT.

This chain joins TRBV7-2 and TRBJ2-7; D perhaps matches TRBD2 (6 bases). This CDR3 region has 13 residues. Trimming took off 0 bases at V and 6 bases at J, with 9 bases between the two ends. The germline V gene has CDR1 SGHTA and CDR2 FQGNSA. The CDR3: CASSLAEGSEQYF. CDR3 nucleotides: TGTGCCAGCAGCTTAGCGGAGGGGAGCGAGCAGTACTTC.

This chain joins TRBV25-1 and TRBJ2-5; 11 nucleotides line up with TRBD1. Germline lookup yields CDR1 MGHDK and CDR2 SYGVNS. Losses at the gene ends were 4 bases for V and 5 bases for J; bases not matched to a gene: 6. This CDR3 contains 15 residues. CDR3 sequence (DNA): TGTGCCAGCAGTGTGGGGACAGGGGGGACGGAGACCCAGTACTTC. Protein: CASSVGTGGTETQYF.

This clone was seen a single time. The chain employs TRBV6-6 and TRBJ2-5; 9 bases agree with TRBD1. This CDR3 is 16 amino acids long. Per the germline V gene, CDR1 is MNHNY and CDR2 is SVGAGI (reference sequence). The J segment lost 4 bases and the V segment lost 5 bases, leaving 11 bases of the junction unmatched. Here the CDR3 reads CASSNPGTGSRETQYF. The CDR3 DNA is TGTGCCAGCAGTAATCCTGGGACAGGGTCTCGAGAGACCCAGTACTTC.

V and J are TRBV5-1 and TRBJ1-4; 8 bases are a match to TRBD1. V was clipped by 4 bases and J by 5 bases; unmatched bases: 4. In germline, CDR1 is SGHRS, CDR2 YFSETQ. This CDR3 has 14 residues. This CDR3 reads CASSLTGGNEKLFF. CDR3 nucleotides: TGCGCCAGCAGCCTTACAGGGGGAAATGAAAAACTGTTTTTT.

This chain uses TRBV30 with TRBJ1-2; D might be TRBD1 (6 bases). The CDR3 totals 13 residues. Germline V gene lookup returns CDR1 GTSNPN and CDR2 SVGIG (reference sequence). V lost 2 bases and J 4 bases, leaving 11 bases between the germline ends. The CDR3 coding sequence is TGTGCCTGGAGTACAGGGATCGTCTATGGCTACACCTTC. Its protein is CAWSTGIVYGYTF.

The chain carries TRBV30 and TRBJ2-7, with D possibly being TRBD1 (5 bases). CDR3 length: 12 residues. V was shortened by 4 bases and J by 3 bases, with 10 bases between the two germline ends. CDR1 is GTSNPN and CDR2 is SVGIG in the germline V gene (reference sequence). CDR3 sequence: CAWTGSNYEQYF. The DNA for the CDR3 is TGTGCCTGGACAGGGTCGAACTACGAGCAGTACTTC.

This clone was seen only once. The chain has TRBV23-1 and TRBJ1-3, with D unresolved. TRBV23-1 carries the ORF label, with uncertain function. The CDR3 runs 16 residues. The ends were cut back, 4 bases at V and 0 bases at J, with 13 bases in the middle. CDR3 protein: CASSRAPTSSGNTIYF. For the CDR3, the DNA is TGCGCCAGCAGTCGAGCCCCGACAAGCTCTGGAAACACCATATATTTT.

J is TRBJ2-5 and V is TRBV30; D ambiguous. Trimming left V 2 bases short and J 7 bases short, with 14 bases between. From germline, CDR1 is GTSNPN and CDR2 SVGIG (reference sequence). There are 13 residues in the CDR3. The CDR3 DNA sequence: TGTGCCTGGAGTCCGGGTTCTAGTGGGACCCAGTACTTC. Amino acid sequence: CAWSPGSSGTQYF.

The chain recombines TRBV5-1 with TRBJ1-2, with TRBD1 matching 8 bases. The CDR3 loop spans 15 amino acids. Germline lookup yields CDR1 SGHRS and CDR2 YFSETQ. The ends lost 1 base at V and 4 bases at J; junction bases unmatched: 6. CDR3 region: CASSLSQGAPYGYTF. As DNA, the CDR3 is TGCGCCAGCAGCTTGAGTCAGGGGGCCCCCTATGGCTACACCTTC.

The CDR3 protein is CASATDPSTDTQYF. Here the CDR3 DNA reads TGTGCTAGTGCCACCGACCCGAGCACAGATACGCAGTATTTT. The chain uses TRBV12-5 and TRBJ2-3; no firm D call. From germline, CDR1 is LGHNT and CDR2 FRNRAP. Between the trimmed V and J ends, which lost 7 bases and 0 bases, there was a span of 11 bases. There are 14 residues in the CDR3.

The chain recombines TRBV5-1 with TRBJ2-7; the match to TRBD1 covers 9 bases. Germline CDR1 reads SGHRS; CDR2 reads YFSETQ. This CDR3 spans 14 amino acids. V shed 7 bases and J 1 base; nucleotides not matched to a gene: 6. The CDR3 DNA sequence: TGCGCCAGCCGGGAGGACAGGGGATCCTACGAGCAGTACTTC. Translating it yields CASREDRGSYEQYF.

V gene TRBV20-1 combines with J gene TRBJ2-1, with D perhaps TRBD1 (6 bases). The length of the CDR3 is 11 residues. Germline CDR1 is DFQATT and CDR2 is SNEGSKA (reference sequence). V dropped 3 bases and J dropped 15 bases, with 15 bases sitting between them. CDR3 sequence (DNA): TGCAGTGCTAGTTCCAGGGGCACAAGGTTCTTC. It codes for CSASSRGTRFF.

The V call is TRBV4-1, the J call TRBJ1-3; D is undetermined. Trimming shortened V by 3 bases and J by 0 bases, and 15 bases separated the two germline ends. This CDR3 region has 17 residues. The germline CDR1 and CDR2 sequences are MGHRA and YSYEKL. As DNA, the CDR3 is TGCGCCAGCAGCCAGAGGCTACAGATCCTCTCTGGAAACACCATATATTTT. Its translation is CASSQRLQILSGNTIYF.

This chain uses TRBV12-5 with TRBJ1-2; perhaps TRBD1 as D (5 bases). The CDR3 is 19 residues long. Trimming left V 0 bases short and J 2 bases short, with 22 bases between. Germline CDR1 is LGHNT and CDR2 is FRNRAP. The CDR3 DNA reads TGTGCTAGTGGTTTGGTACTGACCCCTCCGGGACGGGTAAACTATGGCTACACCTTC. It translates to CASGLVLTPPGRVNYGYTF. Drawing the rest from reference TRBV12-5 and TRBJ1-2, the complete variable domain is DARVTQTPRHKVTEMGQEVTMRCQPILGHNTVFWYRQTMMQGLELLAYFRNRAPLDDSGMPKDRFSAEMPDATLATLKIQPSEPRDSAVYFCASGLVLTPPGRVNYGYTFGSGTRLTVV.

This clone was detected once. The CDR3 region is CASSIEGSSQPQHF. CDR3 nucleotide sequence: TGTGCCAGCAGCATTGAAGGGAGTAGTCAGCCCCAGCATTTT. The rearrangement joins TRBV7-3 to TRBJ1-5; no firm D call. This CDR3 spans 14 amino acids. Trimming left V 5 bases short and J 6 bases short, with 14 bases between. Germline values: CDR1 SGHTA, CDR2 FQGTGA.

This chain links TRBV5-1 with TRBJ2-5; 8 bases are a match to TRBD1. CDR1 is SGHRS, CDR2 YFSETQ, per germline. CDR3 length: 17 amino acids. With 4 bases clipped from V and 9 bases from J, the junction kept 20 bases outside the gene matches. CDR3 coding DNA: TGCGCCAGCAGCACGTCCGGGACAGGTACCCTCGGGGAGGCCCAGTACTTC. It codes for CASSTSGTGTLGEAQYF.

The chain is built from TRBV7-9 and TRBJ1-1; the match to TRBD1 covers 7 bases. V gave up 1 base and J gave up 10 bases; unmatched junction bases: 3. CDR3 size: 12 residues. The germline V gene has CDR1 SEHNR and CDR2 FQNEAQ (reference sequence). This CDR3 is CASSLEGARAFF. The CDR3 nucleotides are TGTGCCAGCAGCTTAGAGGGGGCGCGAGCTTTCTTT. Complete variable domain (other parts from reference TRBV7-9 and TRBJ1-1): DTGVSQNPRHKITKRGQNVTFRCDPISEHNRLYWYRQTLGQGPEFLTYFQNEAQLEKSRLLSDRFSAERPKGSFSTLEIQRTEQGDSAMYLCASSLEGARAFFGQGTRLTVV.

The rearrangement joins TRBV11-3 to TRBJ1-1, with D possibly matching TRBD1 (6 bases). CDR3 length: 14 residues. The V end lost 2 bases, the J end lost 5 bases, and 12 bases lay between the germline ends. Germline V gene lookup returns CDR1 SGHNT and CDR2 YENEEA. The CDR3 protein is CASSLPSQGTEAFF. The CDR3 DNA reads TGTGCCAGCAGCTTACCCTCCCAGGGGACTGAAGCTTTCTTT.

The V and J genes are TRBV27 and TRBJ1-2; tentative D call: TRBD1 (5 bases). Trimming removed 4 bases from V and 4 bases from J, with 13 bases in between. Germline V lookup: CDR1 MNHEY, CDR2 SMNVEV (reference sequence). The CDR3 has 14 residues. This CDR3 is CASSSGVGGYGYTF. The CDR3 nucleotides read TGTGCCAGCAGTTCGGGCGTGGGGGGCTATGGCTACACCTTC.

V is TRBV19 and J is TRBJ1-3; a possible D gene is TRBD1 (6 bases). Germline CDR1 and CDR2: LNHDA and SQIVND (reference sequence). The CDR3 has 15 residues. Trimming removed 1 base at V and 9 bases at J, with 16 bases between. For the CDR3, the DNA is TGTGCCAGTAGTATAGTTTGGGGGGCGCAGGGCACCATATATTTT. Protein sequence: CASSIVWGAQGTIYF. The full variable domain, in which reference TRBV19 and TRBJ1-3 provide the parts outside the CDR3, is DGGITQSPKYLFRKEGQNVTLSCEQNLNHDAMYWYRQDPGQGLRLIYYSQIVNDFQKGDIAEGYSVSREKKESFPLTVTSAQKNPTAFYLCASSIVWGAQGTIYFGEGSWLTVV.

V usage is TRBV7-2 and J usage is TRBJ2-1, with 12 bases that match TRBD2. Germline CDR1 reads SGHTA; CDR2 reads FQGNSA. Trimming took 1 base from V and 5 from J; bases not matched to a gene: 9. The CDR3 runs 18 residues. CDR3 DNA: TGTGCCAGCAGCTTAGTTGTTCCGACTAGCGGGAGCCACAATGAGCAGTTCTTC. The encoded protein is CASSLVVPTSGSHNEQFF.

In DNA form, the CDR3 reads TGTGCCAGTAGTATAGTATTGGCAAACTCTGGAAACACCATATATTTT. It specifies CASSIVLANSGNTIYF. J is TRBJ1-3 and V is TRBV19; D not resolved. The CDR3 covers 16 residues. Germline V CDR1 and CDR2: LNHDA, SQIVND (reference sequence). With 1 base removed from V and 0 bases from J, the gap between germline ends came to 10 bases.

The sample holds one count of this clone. CDR3 coding DNA: TGTGCCAGCAGCCAAGAAGCAGGGGAGACCCAGTACTTC. Its protein is CASSQEAGETQYF. The chain links TRBV4-2 to TRBJ2-5; a weak D match, TRBD1 (5 bases). This CDR3 has 13 residues. The V and J ends lost 0 bases and 5 bases respectively, with 7 bases between them. Per the germline V gene, CDR1 is LGHNA and CDR2 is YNFKEQ.

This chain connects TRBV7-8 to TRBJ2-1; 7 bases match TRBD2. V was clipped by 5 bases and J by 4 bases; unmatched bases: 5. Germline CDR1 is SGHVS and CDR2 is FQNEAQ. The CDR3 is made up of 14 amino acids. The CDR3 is CASSGTSAYNEQFF. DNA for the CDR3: TGTGCCAGCAGCGGCACTAGCGCTTACAATGAGCAGTTCTTC.

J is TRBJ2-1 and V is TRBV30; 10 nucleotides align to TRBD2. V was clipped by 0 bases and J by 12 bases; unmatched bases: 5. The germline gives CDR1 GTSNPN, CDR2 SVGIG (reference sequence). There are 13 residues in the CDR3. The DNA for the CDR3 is TGTGCCTGGAGTGTAGCGGGAGGGTCCGGGCAGTTCTTC. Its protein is CAWSVAGGSGQFF.